The rows below give T cell receptor beta chains drawn from one sample of a study of Graves' ophthalmopathy and Graves' hyperthyroidism. From the multiplex PCR reads, TCRdb called clonotypes with MiXCR, one entry per CDR3 protein. This table has 650,000 to 900,000 distinct CDR3 sequences, roughly two fifths appearing once. Source material: peripheral blood. The receptors shown here come from an adult man with Graves' ophthalmopathy. Both conserved end residues are part of each CDR3. D genes are given only for firm matches. The size entry is marked missing in some rows and otherwise reads once, few, many or a size class.

TRBJ1-4 | . | many | TRBV7-9 | CASSLAGTNEKLFF | TGTGCCAGCAGCTTAGCGGGAACTAATGAAAAACTGTTTTTT
TRBJ1-6 | . | many | TRBV2 | CASSVGINSPLHF | TGTGCCAGCAGTGTGGGAATTAATTCACCCCTCCACTTT
TRBJ1-1 | . | many | TRBV10-1 | CASRHQGRPRHTEAFF | TGCGCCAGCAGGCACCAGGGACGGCCGAGACACACTGAAGCTTTCTTT
TRBJ2-3 | . | . | TRBV25-1 | CASSELRARDTQYF | TGTGCCAGCAGTGAACTCAGGGCGAGGGATACGCAGTATTTT
TRBJ1-2 | . | . | TRBV7-2 | CASSLSETNIYGYTF | TGTGCCAGCAGCTTATCTGAGACGAATATTTATGGCTACACCTTC
TRBJ2-6 | . | . | TRBV10-3 | CAISEGGVSGANVLTF | TGTGCCATCAGTGAGGGGGGCGTCTCTGGGGCCAACGTCCTGACTTTC
TRBJ1-1 | TRBD1 | many | TRBV19 | CASSMVGGEAFF | TGTGCCAGTAGTATGGTAGGGGGCGAGGCTTTCTTT
TRBJ1-5 | . | . | TRBV29-1 | CSAANQRGKETQHF | TGCAGCGCCGCGAACCAGCGGGGTAAAGAGACCCAGCATTTT
TRBJ1-1 | TRBD1 | . | TRBV2 | CASSPVTGGLSTEAFF | TGTGCCAGCTCACCGGTAACAGGGGGCTTAAGCACTGAAGCTTTCTTT
TRBJ1-5 | . | . | TRBV20-1 | CSAPGGGHLNQPQHF | TGCAGTGCCCCCGGCGGGGGACACTTGAATCAGCCCCAGCATTTT
TRBJ1-2 | . | many | TRBV2 | CASRADGSYGYTF | TGTGCCAGCAGGGCTGACGGATCCTATGGCTACACCTTC
TRBJ2-7 | . | . | TRBV11-2 | CASSPTRFYSYEQYF | TGTGCCAGCAGCCCGACTAGATTCTACTCCTACGAGCAGTACTTC
TRBJ1-1 | . | many | TRBV7-8 | CASSSLGEAFF | TGTGCCAGCAGCTCCCTCGGTGAAGCTTTCTTT
TRBJ2-7 | TRBD1 | . | TRBV9 | CASRGTGGLHTYEQYF | TGCGCCAGCCGCGGGACAGGGGGCCTCCACACCTACGAGCAGTACTTC
TRBJ2-7 | . | . | TRBV15 | CATSRRQGGYEQYF | TGTGCCACCAGCAGGCGTCAGGGTGGGTACGAGCAGTACTTC
TRBJ1-5 | TRBD1 | once | TRBV24-1 | CATSATGQGSNQPQHF | TGTGCCACCAGTGCCACGGGACAGGGTAGCAATCAGCCCCAGCATTTT
TRBJ2-5 | TRBD1 | many | TRBV11-2 | CASSPWDRFETQYF | TGTGCCAGCAGCCCTTGGGACAGGTTCGAGACCCAGTACTTC
TRBJ1-1 | . | many | TRBV7-3 | CASSSSKNTEAFF | TGTGCCAGCAGCTCCTCAAAGAACACTGAAGCTTTCTTT
TRBJ1-5 | . | few | TRBV19 | CASSVDFGNQPQHF | TGTGCCAGTAGTGTTGACTTTGGCAATCAGCCCCAGCATTTT
TRBJ2-6 | TRBD1 | many | TRBV7-9 | CASQGDRGSGANVLTF | TGTGCCAGCCAGGGGGACAGGGGCTCTGGGGCCAACGTCCTGACTTTC
TRBJ1-2 | TRBD1 | . | TRBV29-1 | CSYDPTGSGYGYTF | TGCAGTTACGACCCGACAGGGTCCGGCTATGGCTACACCTTC
TRBJ1-1 | . | few | TRBV11-2 | CASSLGQGTRDTEAFF | TGTGCCAGCAGCTTGGGGCAGGGTACGAGGGACACTGAAGCTTTCTTT
TRBJ1-5 | TRBD1 | . | TRBV15 | CATSKDRGPYSNQPQHF | TGTGCCACCAGCAAAGACAGGGGGCCTTATAGCAATCAGCCCCAGCATTTT
TRBJ2-5 | . | few | TRBV24-1 | CATSDPGQNEETQYF | TGTGCCACCAGTGATCCGGGACAAAACGAGGAGACCCAGTACTTC
TRBJ1-4 | TRBD1 | few | TRBV2 | CASRVRGLIYEKLFF | TGTGCCAGCAGAGTCAGGGGGCTAATTTATGAAAAACTGTTTTTT
TRBJ2-2 | TRBD2 | . | TRBV25-1 | CASSPQTSGSYTGELFF | TGTGCCAGCAGCCCTCAGACTAGCGGGAGCTACACCGGGGAGCTGTTTTTT
TRBJ2-5 | . | few | TRBV12-5 | CASVPPCETQYF | TGTGCTAGTGTCCCCCCTTGTGAGACCCAGTACTTC
TRBJ2-7 | TRBD1 | . | TRBV6-6 | CASSGRDRNYEQYF | TGTGCCAGCAGTGGACGGGACAGAAACTACGAGCAGTACTTC
TRBJ2-1 | TRBD2 | . | TRBV10-3 | CAISEPGLAGNEQFF | TGTGCCATCAGTGAGCCGGGACTAGCGGGAAATGAGCAGTTCTTC
TRBJ2-7 | TRBD1 | many | TRBV7-9 | CASSLDGTGNGHEQYF | TGTGCCAGCAGCTTAGATGGGACAGGGAACGGCCACGAGCAGTACTTC
TRBJ1-3 | . | . | TRBV11-2 | CASSVEPGRNTIYF | TGTGCCAGCAGCGTTGAACCCGGCAGAAACACCATATATTTT
TRBJ2-6 | . | . | TRBV20-1 | CSARAGSGANVLTF | TGCAGTGCTAGAGCTGGGTCGGGGGCCAACGTCCTGACTTTC
TRBJ1-1 | TRBD1 | . | TRBV5-5 | CASSFGTRGRKSTEAFF | TGTGCCAGCAGCTTTGGGACCAGGGGGCGCAAGTCCACTGAAGCTTTCTTT
TRBJ1-2 | . | . | TRBV10-2 | CASSEPGPATDFYGYTF | TGCGCCAGCAGTGAGCCTGGACCCGCGACAGACTTCTATGGCTACACCTTC
TRBJ2-5 | TRBD2 | . | TRBV9 | CASSVGALAGGTKTQYF | TGTGCCAGCAGCGTAGGTGCACTAGCGGGGGGCACAAAGACCCAGTACTTC
TRBJ1-6 | . | . | TRBV9 | CASSVGAGNNSPLHF | TGTGCCAGCAGCGTAGGGGCAGGGAATAATTCACCCCTCCACTTT
TRBJ2-7 | . | . | TRBV12-3/TRBV12-4 | CASSTPDHNEQYF | TGTGCCAGCAGTACCCCGGACCACAACGAGCAGTACTTC
TRBJ1-5 | . | many | TRBV2 | CASRADSDQPQHF | TGTGCCAGCAGAGCGGACAGCGATCAGCCCCAGCATTTT
TRBJ2-5 | . | many | TRBV15 | CATSRDRAETQYF | TGTGCCACCAGCAGAGACAGGGCAGAGACCCAGTACTTC
TRBJ2-2 | TRBD1 | . | TRBV19 | CASSGQANTGELFF | TGTGCCAGCTCCGGACAGGCGAACACCGGGGAGCTGTTTTTT
TRBJ1-6 | . | . | TRBV20-1 | CSAQPLHF | TGCAGTGCACAACCCCTCCACTTT
TRBJ2-2 | TRBD1 | . | TRBV6-4 | CASSDRGTKSGELFF | TGTGCCAGCAGCGACAGGGGGACGAAAAGCGGGGAGCTGTTTTTT
TRBJ1-2 | TRBD1 | . | TRBV2 | CAKRQGNYGYTF | TGTGCCAAACGACAGGGTAACTATGGCTACACCTTC
TRBJ1-2 | . | . | TRBV15 | CATSSGTGGYTF | TGTGCCACCAGCAGCGGGACTGGGGGCTACACCTTC
TRBJ2-5 | TRBD1 | few | TRBV12-3/TRBV12-4 | CASSSTGGAGETQYF | TGTGCCAGCAGTTCTACAGGGGGCGCGGGGGAGACCCAGTACTTC
TRBJ2-5 | . | few | TRBV5-4 | CASSLRAGQETQYF | TGTGCCAGCAGCTTGCGGGCAGGTCAAGAGACCCAGTACTTC
TRBJ2-7 | . | few | TRBV6-5 | CASSYGLAAEQYF | TGTGCCAGCAGTTACGGTTTAGCGGCCGAGCAGTACTTC
TRBJ1-2 | . | many | TRBV7-9 | CASSLADSYGYTF | TGTGCCAGCAGCTTAGCGGACAGTTATGGCTACACCTTC
TRBJ1-3 | . | . | TRBV6-2/TRBV6-3 | CASRDNSPGNTIYF | TGTGCCAGCAGAGACAATTCGCCTGGAAACACCATATATTTT
TRBJ1-6 | . | many | TRBV20-1 | CSAAGGQSPLHF | TGCAGTGCAGCGGGGGGCCAATCACCCCTCCACTTT
TRBJ2-7 | TRBD1 | . | TRBV19 | CASSRATGSYEQYF | TGTGCCAGTAGTAGGGCGACAGGGTCCTACGAGCAGTACTTC